The rows below give T cell receptor beta chains drawn from one sample of a study of neurological immune-mediated disorders. TCRdb re-analysed the 5' RACE reads in MiXCR, keeping a single row per CDR3 protein. The table records roughly 19,000 distinct CDR3 sequences, approximately 7.3% of them present only once. Sequencing used CD8+ T cells from blood. These receptors came from a young woman with HTLV-1-associated myelopathy (HAM/TSP). CDR3s include the opening cysteine and the closing phenylalanine or tryptophan. D genes are given only for firm matches. Size is stated as once, few or many counts, or a class when the clone is expanded.

v_gene: TRBV11-2; d_gene: .; abundance: many; j_gene: TRBJ1-2; CDR3nt: TGTGCCAGCAGCTCCGGGGGGGGCCTAGGCTACACCTTC; CDR3aa: CASSSGGGLGYTF
v_gene: TRBV29-1; d_gene: .; abundance: many; j_gene: TRBJ2-3; CDR3nt: TGCAGCGTTGTGGACGCGACGGAATTCACAGATACGCAGTATTTT; CDR3aa: CSVVDATEFTDTQYF
v_gene: TRBV5-1; d_gene: .; abundance: many; j_gene: TRBJ2-5; CDR3nt: TGCGCCAGCAGCTTCCCGACAGAAGAGACCCAGTACTTC; CDR3aa: CASSFPTEETQYF
v_gene: TRBV20-1; d_gene: TRBD2; abundance: many; j_gene: TRBJ2-7; CDR3nt: TGCAGTGCTAGAGCCCAGCGGGGGGTCTACGAGCAGTACTTC; CDR3aa: CSARAQRGVYEQYF
v_gene: TRBV5-1; d_gene: TRBD1; abundance: many; j_gene: TRBJ2-1; CDR3nt: TGCGCCAGCAGCTTCCGGACAGGTCCCTTTGAGCAGTTCTTC; CDR3aa: CASSFRTGPFEQFF
v_gene: TRBV27; d_gene: TRBD1; abundance: many; j_gene: TRBJ1-5; CDR3nt: TGTGCCAGCAGTCCCCTGGGACAGTTTTATAGCAATCAGCCCCAGCATTTT; CDR3aa: CASSPLGQFYSNQPQHF
v_gene: TRBV20-1; d_gene: .; abundance: many; j_gene: TRBJ2-1; CDR3nt: TGCAGTGCGGATGGCTACGGACAGTTTAGCTCCTACAATGAGCAGTTCTTC; CDR3aa: CSADGYGQFSSYNEQFF
v_gene: TRBV30; d_gene: .; abundance: few; j_gene: TRBJ2-2; CDR3nt: TGTGCCTGGAGTGTGGCGGGGACCGGGGAGCTGTTTTTT; CDR3aa: CAWSVAGTGELFF
v_gene: TRBV7-8; d_gene: TRBD2; abundance: many; j_gene: TRBJ2-3; CDR3nt: TGTGCCAGCAGCCCCCGCGGGGGGCCAAACACAGATACGCAGTATTTT; CDR3aa: CASSPRGGPNTDTQYF
v_gene: TRBV15; d_gene: TRBD1; abundance: many; j_gene: TRBJ2-3; CDR3nt: TGTGCCACCAGCAGAGAGACAGGGGGCCCAGATACGCAGTATTTT; CDR3aa: CATSRETGGPDTQYF
v_gene: TRBV5-1; d_gene: .; abundance: many; j_gene: TRBJ2-6; CDR3nt: TGCGCCAGCAGCTTGGGCAGCTCTGGGGCCAACGTCCTGACTTTC; CDR3aa: CASSLGSSGANVLTF
v_gene: TRBV7-9; d_gene: .; abundance: many; j_gene: TRBJ1-1; CDR3nt: TGTGCCAGCAGCACTGGACAGGAAGCTTTCTTT; CDR3aa: CASSTGQEAFF
v_gene: TRBV30; d_gene: .; abundance: many; j_gene: TRBJ1-1; CDR3nt: TGTGCCTGGACTCCGGGGAACACTGAAGCTTTCTTT; CDR3aa: CAWTPGNTEAFF
v_gene: TRBV6-1; d_gene: .; abundance: many; j_gene: TRBJ2-3; CDR3nt: TGTGCCAGCAGTAACGGGGGCGATACAGATACGCAGTATTTT; CDR3aa: CASSNGGDTDTQYF
v_gene: TRBV7-9; d_gene: .; abundance: medium-sized; j_gene: TRBJ2-1; CDR3nt: TGTGCCAGCAGGGAGGGGGTCGGTGAGCAGTTCTTC; CDR3aa: CASREGVGEQFF
v_gene: TRBV27; d_gene: .; abundance: many; j_gene: TRBJ2-1; CDR3nt: TGTGCCAGCAGTTTATGGTATCAGGGCTACAATGAGCAGTTCTTC; CDR3aa: CASSLWYQGYNEQFF
v_gene: TRBV27; d_gene: TRBD1; abundance: many; j_gene: TRBJ1-6; CDR3nt: TGTGCCAGCAGTGGGGGACAGAGCTCCTATAATTCACCCCTCCACTTT; CDR3aa: CASSGGQSSYNSPLHF
v_gene: TRBV12-3/TRBV12-4; d_gene: TRBD1; abundance: many; j_gene: TRBJ1-5; CDR3nt: TGTGCCAGCAGTCCGACAGGGGGGAATCAGCCCCAGCATTTT; CDR3aa: CASSPTGGNQPQHF
v_gene: TRBV24-1; d_gene: .; abundance: many; j_gene: TRBJ2-7; CDR3nt: TGTGCCACCAGTGACGGGGTCTACGAGCAGTACTTC; CDR3aa: CATSDGVYEQYF
v_gene: TRBV20-1; d_gene: .; abundance: many; j_gene: TRBJ1-1; CDR3nt: TGCAGTGCTACATTGGGTGAAGGACCGTGGATCTTT; CDR3aa: CSATLGEGPWIF
v_gene: TRBV6-5; d_gene: .; abundance: medium-sized; j_gene: TRBJ1-1; CDR3nt: TGTGCCAGCAGCCAACATACTGAAGCTTTCTTT; CDR3aa: CASSQHTEAFF
v_gene: TRBV7-9; d_gene: .; abundance: many; j_gene: TRBJ1-1; CDR3nt: TGTGCCAGCAGCTTGGGGTTATTGGCTGAAGCTTTCTTT; CDR3aa: CASSLGLLAEAFF
v_gene: TRBV20-1; d_gene: .; abundance: many; j_gene: TRBJ1-1; CDR3nt: TGCAGTGCAATGCGCGGCAACACTGAAGCTTTCTTT; CDR3aa: CSAMRGNTEAFF
v_gene: TRBV5-4; d_gene: .; abundance: many; j_gene: TRBJ2-3; CDR3nt: TGTGCCAGCAGCACCCGGGGAACAGATACGCAGTATTTT; CDR3aa: CASSTRGTDTQYF
v_gene: TRBV6-5; d_gene: .; abundance: many; j_gene: TRBJ2-7; CDR3nt: TGTGCCAGCAGTCGGACTTTGGAGGGGTCGGAGCAGTACTTC; CDR3aa: CASSRTLEGSEQYF
v_gene: TRBV10-3; d_gene: .; abundance: many; j_gene: TRBJ1-2; CDR3nt: TGTGCCATCAGTGAGTCCCTGGACAGAAGCTATGGCTACACCTTC; CDR3aa: CAISESLDRSYGYTF
v_gene: TRBV19; d_gene: .; abundance: many; j_gene: TRBJ1-1; CDR3nt: TGTGCCAGTAGTATAGGATTCCGTGAAGCTTTCTTT; CDR3aa: CASSIGFREAFF
v_gene: TRBV6-5; d_gene: TRBD2; abundance: many; j_gene: TRBJ2-1; CDR3nt: TGTGCCAGCAGCACGACTAGCGGAGGTTACAATGAGCAGTTCTTC; CDR3aa: CASSTTSGGYNEQFF
v_gene: TRBV30; d_gene: .; abundance: many; j_gene: TRBJ1-1; CDR3nt: TGTGCCTGGAGTGTCGGTGTTTTCACTGAAGCTTTCTTT; CDR3aa: CAWSVGVFTEAFF
v_gene: TRBV5-5; d_gene: TRBD1; abundance: few; j_gene: TRBJ1-2; CDR3nt: TGTGCCAGCAGCCTCAGACAGGGTAGCTATGGCTACACCTTC; CDR3aa: CASSLRQGSYGYTF
v_gene: TRBV5-6; d_gene: TRBD1; abundance: many; j_gene: TRBJ1-1; CDR3nt: TGTGCCAGCAGCCCAGGGGGTAAGACTGAAGCTTTCTTT; CDR3aa: CASSPGGKTEAFF
v_gene: TRBV7-9; d_gene: .; abundance: many; j_gene: TRBJ2-1; CDR3nt: TGTGCCAGCAGCCGCACCTATTTGTCCGATGAGCAGTTCTTC; CDR3aa: CASSRTYLSDEQFF